This TCR beta chain was sequenced for a study of cytomegalovirus exposure and HLA in healthy donors. General observations from the study: At a 0.05 false discovery rate, a later analysis found 18,000 or so TCR beta sequences to be associated with HLA alleles.

The PCR ran on 60 Vbeta and 13 Jbeta primers. Produced via immunoSEQ multiplex PCR; TCRdb's table is partial and in-frame only. The table has about 100,000 clones, about 80% seen once. CDR3 length: 16 amino acids. V was trimmed by 2 bases and J by 0 bases, leaving 11 bases between them. The germline gives CDR1 MNHEY, CDR2 SMNVEV (reference sequence). A note on this clone: Its antigen is undetermined.

This receptor was obtained from a man aged 35 to 55 in good health and CMV-seropositive. The source material was PBMCs. V gene TRBV27 combines with J gene TRBJ1-5, with D perhaps matching TRBD1 (6 bases). DNA of the CDR3: TGTGCCAGCAGTTTAGATTGGACAGATAGCAATCAGCCCCAGCATTTT. Protein product: CASSLDWTDSNQPQHF.